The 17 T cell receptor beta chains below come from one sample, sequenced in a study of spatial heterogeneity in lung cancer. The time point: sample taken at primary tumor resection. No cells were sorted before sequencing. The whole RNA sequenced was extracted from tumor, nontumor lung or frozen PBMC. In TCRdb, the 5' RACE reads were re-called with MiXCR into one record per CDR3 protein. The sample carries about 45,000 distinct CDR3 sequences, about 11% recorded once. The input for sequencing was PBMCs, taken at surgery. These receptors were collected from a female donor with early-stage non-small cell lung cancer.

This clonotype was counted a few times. The CDR3 loop is CASTLAGGGDEQFF. DNA for the CDR3: TGTGCCAGCACCCTGGCAGGGGGCGGGGATGAGCAGTTCTTC. The rearrangement links TRBV7-2 to TRBJ2-1, with 8 bases matching TRBD1. Germline V gene lookup returns CDR1 SGHTA and CDR2 FQGNSA. V shed 7 bases, J shed 8 bases, and the junction held 10 bases outside the gene matches. The CDR3 spans 14 residues.

This CDR3 is CASSTGGRPYEQYF. For the CDR3, the DNA is TGTGCCAGCAGTACAGGGGGGAGACCCTACGAGCAGTACTTC. V and J are TRBV6-1 and TRBJ2-7; 8 bases agree with TRBD1. Germline CDR1 reads MNHNS; CDR2 reads SASEGT. V was clipped by 5 bases and J by 2 bases; unmatched bases: 5. There are 14 residues in the CDR3.

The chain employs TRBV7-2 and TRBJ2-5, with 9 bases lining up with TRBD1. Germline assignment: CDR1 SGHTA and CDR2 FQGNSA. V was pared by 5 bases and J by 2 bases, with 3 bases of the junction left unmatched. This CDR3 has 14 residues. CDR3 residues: CASSVDRGQETQYF. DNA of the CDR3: TGTGCCAGCAGCGTCGACAGGGGGCAAGAGACCCAGTACTTC.

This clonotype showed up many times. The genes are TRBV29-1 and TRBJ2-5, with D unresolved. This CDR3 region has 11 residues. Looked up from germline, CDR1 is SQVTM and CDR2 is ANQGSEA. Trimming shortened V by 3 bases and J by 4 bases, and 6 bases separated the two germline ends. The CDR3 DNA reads TGCAGCGTTGACGTTGGAGAGACCCAGTACTTC. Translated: CSVDVGETQYF.

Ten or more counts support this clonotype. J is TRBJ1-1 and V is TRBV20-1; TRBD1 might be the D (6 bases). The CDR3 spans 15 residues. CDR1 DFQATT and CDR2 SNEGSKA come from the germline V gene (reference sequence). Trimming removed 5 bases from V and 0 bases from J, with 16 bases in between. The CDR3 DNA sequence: TGCAGTGCTGCCCCGATACAGGGCTTGAACACTGAAGCTTTCTTT. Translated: CSAAPIQGLNTEAFF.

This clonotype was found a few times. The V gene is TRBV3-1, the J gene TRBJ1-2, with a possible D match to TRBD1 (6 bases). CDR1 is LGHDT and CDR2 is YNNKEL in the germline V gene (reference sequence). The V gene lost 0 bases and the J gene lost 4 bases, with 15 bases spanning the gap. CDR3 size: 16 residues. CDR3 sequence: CASSQDPSGASYGYTF. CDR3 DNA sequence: TGTGCCAGCAGCCAAGATCCCTCAGGGGCAAGCTATGGCTACACCTTC.

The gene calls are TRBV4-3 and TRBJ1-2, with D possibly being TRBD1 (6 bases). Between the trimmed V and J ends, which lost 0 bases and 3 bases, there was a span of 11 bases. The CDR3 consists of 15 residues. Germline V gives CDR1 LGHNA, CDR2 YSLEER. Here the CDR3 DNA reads TGCGCCAGCAGCCAAGATCTGCAGGGGCACTATGGCTACACCTTC. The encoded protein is CASSQDLQGHYGYTF.

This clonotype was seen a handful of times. Here the CDR3 DNA reads TGTGCCAGCAGCTTGGCCAAGCGGGGGAGCACAGATACGCAGTATTTT. This translates into CASSLAKRGSTDTQYF. The rearrangement links TRBV5-4 to TRBJ2-3, with 8 bases identical to TRBD2. CDR3 length: 16 amino acids. CDR1 SGHNT and CDR2 YYREEE come from the germline V gene (reference sequence). With V trimmed by 0 bases and J by 0 bases, 3 bases remained unmatched.

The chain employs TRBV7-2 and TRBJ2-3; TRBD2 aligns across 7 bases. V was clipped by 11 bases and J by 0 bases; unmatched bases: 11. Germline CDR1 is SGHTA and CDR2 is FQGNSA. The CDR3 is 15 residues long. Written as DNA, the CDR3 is TGTGCCTCCCCCCCCAGCGGGGAAAGCACAGATACGCAGTATTTT. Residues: CASPPSGESTDTQYF. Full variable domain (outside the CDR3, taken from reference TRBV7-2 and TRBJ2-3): GAGVSQSPSNKVTEKGKDVELRCDPISGHTALYWYRQSLGQGLEFLIYFQGNSAPDKSGLPSDRFSAERTGGSVSTLTIQRTQQEDSAVYLCASPPSGESTDTQYFGPGTRLTVL.

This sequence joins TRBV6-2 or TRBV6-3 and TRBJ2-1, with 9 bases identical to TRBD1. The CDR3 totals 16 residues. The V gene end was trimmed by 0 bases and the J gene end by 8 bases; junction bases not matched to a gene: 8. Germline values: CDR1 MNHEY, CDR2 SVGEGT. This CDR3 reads CASSYSGTGSFDEQFF. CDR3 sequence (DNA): TGTGCCAGCAGTTACTCAGGGACAGGGAGCTTTGATGAGCAGTTCTTC.

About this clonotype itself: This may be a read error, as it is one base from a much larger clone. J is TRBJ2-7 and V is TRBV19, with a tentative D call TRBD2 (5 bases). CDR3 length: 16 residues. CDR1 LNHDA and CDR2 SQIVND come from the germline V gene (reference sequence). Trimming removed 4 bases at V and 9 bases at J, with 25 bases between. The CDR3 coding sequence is TGTGCCAGTAGTAGGGAGCACAGAGCAACCGGCCACGGGCAGTACTTC. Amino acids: CASSREHRATGHGQYF.

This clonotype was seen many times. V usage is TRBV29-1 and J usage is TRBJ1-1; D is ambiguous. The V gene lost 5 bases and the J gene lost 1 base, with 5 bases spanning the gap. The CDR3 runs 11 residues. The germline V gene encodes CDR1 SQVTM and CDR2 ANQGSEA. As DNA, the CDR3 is TGCAGCGTTCACACGAACACTGAAGCTTTCTTT. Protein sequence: CSVHTNTEAFF.

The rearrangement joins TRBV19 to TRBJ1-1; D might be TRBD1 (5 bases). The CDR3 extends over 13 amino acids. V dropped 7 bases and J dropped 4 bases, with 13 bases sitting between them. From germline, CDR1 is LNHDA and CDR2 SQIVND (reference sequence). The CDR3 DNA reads TGTGCCAGTACGGGAGGGGATGTCACTGAAGCTTTCTTT. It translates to CASTGGDVTEAFF.

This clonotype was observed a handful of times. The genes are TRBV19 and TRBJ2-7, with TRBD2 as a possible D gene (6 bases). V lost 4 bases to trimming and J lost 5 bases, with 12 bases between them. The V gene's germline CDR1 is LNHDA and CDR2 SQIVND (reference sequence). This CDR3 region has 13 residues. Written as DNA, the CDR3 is TGTGCCAGTAGTAATGGGGGGATCGACGAGCAGTACTTC. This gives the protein CASSNGGIDEQYF.

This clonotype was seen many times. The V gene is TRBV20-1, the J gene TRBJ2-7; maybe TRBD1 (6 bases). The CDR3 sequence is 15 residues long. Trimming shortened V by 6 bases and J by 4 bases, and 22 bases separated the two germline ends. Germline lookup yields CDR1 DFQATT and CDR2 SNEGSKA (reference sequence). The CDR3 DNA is TGCAGTGCCAACCCTAGGGGACAAACGGCGTACGAGCAGTACTTC. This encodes CSANPRGQTAYEQYF.

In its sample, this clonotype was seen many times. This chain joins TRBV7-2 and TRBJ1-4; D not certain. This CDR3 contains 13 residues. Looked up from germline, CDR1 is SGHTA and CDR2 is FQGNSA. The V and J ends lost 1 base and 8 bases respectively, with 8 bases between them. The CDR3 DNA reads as TGTGCCAGCAGCTTAGTCCTTTCGGAAAAACTGTTTTTT. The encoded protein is CASSLVLSEKLFF.

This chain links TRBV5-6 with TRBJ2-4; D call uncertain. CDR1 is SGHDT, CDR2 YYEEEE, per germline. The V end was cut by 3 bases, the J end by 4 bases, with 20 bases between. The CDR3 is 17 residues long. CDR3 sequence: CASSSTPPDRLKNIQYF. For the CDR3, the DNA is TGTGCCAGCAGCTCGACTCCACCGGACCGTCTAAAAAACATTCAGTACTTC.